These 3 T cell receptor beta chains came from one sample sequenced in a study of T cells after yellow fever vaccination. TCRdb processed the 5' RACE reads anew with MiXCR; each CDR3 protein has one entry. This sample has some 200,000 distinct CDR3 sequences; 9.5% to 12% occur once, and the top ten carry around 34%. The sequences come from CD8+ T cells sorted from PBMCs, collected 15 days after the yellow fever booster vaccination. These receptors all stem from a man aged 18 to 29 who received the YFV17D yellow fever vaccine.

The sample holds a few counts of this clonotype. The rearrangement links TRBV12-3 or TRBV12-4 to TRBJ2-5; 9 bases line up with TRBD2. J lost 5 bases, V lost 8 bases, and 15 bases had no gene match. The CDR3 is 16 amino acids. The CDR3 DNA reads TGTGCCAGCCTCGCCGGGGGCGGGGGGGCTAGGGAGACCCAGTACTTC. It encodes CASLAGGGGARETQYF.

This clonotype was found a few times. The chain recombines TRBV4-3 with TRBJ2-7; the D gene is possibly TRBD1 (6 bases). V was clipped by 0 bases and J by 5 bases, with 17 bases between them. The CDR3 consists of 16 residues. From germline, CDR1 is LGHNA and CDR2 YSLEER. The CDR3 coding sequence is TGCGCCAGCAGCCAAGATAGGGGGTCCGCCCTGGACGAGCAGTACTTC. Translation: CASSQDRGSALDEQYF.

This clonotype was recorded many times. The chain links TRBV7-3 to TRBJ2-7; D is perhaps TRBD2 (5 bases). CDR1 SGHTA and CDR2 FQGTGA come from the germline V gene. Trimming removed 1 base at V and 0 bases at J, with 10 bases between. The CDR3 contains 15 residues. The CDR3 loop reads CASSLRGGSSYEQYF. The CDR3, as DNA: TGTGCCAGCAGCTTAAGAGGAGGCAGCTCCTACGAGCAGTACTTC.